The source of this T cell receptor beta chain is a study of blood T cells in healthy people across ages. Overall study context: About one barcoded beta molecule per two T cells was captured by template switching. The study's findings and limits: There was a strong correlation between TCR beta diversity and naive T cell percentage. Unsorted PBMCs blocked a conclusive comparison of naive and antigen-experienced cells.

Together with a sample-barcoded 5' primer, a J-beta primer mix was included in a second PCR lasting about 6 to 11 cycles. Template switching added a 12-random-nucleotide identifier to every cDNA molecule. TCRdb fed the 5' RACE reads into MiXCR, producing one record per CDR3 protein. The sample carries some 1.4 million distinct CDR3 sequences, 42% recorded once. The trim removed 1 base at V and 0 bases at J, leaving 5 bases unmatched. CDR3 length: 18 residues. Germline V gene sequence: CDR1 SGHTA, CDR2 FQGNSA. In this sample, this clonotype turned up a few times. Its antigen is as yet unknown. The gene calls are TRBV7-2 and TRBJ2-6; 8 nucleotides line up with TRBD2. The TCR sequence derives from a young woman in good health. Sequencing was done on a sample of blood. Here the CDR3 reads CASSLGSGNPSGANVLTF. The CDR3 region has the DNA TGTGCCAGCAGCTTAGGTAGCGGGAACCCCTCTGGGGCCAACGTCCTGACTTTC. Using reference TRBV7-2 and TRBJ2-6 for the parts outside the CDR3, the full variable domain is GAGVSQSPSNKVTEKGKDVELRCDPISGHTALYWYRQSLGQGLEFLIYFQGNSAPDKSGLPSDRFSAERTGGSVSTLTIQRTQQEDSAVYLCASSLGSGNPSGANVLTFGAGSRLTVL.